Each of the 8 T cell receptor beta chains below was sequenced from the same sample in a study of blood T cell repertoires in COVID-19. Sequencing was performed with immunoSEQ multiplex PCR; in TCRdb, only in-frame clones are kept and a portion is missing. Among tens of thousands of clones listed, roughly 90% were seen once. The specimen was peripheral blood. The receptors were sampled from a human donor in a cohort sampled during active COVID-19.

The count of this clone is one. CDR3 nucleotide sequence: TGTGCCAGCAGTTGGCCGTACGAAAAACTGTTTTTT. Its translation is CASSWPYEKLFF. The J gene is TRBJ1-4, the V gene TRBV28, with unresolved D. CDR1 is MDHEN, CDR2 SYDVKM, per germline. Trimming took 4 bases from V and 8 from J, leaving 8 bases between them. The CDR3 runs to 12 residues.

The rearrangement uses TRBV7-9 and TRBJ2-2; D is unresolved. The CDR3 contains 11 residues. Germline values: CDR1 SEHNR, CDR2 FQNEAQ (reference sequence). Trimming took off 5 bases at V and 11 bases at J, with 9 bases between the two ends. The CDR3 is CASSPQSELFF. The CDR3, as DNA: TGTGCCAGCAGCCCCCAGTCCGAGCTGTTTTTT.

The chain carries TRBV11-2 and TRBJ2-1; no reliable D call. Germline V gives CDR1 SGHAT, CDR2 FQNNGV. Trimming removed 1 base at V and 8 bases at J, with 12 bases between. The CDR3 consists of 14 residues. CDR3 amino acids: CASSLGGGVDEQFF. In nucleotides, the CDR3 is TGTGCCAGCAGCTTAGGTGGTGGAGTCGATGAGCAGTTCTTC.

The J gene is TRBJ2-6, the V gene TRBV19; D gene ambiguous. The CDR3 length is 14 residues. Looked up from germline, CDR1 is LNHDA and CDR2 is SQIVND (reference sequence). V lost 7 bases and J lost 0, with 7 bases in between. In DNA form, the CDR3 reads TGTGCCAGTATAAAAAACTCTGGGGCCAACGTCCTGACTTTC. It encodes CASIKNSGANVLTF.

V and J are TRBV19 and TRBJ1-1, with 10 bases identical to TRBD1. The ends lost 3 bases at V and 3 bases at J; junction bases unmatched: 10. CDR1 is LNHDA, CDR2 SQIVND, per germline (reference sequence). The CDR3 runs 17 residues. CDR3 sequence reads: CASSIDRDRGKDTEAFF. Written as DNA, the CDR3 is TGTGCCAGTAGTATCGATCGGGACAGGGGTAAAGACACTGAAGCTTTCTTT.

J is TRBJ2-7 and V is TRBV18; 8 bases align to TRBD1. The CDR3 covers 16 residues. The ends lost 0 bases at V and 6 bases at J; junction bases unmatched: 10. Germline V gene sequence: CDR1 KGHSH, CDR2 LQKENI. The CDR3 spells CASSPPSGGGFGEQYF. The CDR3 region has the DNA TGTGCCAGCTCACCACCGTCAGGGGGCGGTTTTGGCGAGCAGTACTTC.

The V call is TRBV4-3, the J call TRBJ2-3, with 11 bases lining up with TRBD2. The CDR3 covers 19 residues. Germline lookup yields CDR1 LGHNA and CDR2 YSLEER. The J segment lost 1 base and the V segment lost 4 bases, leaving 13 bases of the junction unmatched. The CDR3 DNA reads TGCGCCAGCAGCCGAGCACTAGCGGGAGAGGGCGGGGGCACAGATACGCAGTATTTT. Protein sequence: CASSRALAGEGGGTDTQYF.

J is TRBJ1-5 and V is TRBV6-2 or TRBV6-3; D gene unclear. This CDR3 has 15 residues. Between the trimmed V and J ends, which lost 4 bases and 5 bases, there was a span of 15 bases. Germline CDR1 reads MNHEY; CDR2 reads SVGEGT. The CDR3 reads CASSSRAVPYQPQHF. Here the CDR3 DNA reads TGTGCCAGCAGTTCGCGGGCTGTACCCTATCAGCCCCAGCATTTT.